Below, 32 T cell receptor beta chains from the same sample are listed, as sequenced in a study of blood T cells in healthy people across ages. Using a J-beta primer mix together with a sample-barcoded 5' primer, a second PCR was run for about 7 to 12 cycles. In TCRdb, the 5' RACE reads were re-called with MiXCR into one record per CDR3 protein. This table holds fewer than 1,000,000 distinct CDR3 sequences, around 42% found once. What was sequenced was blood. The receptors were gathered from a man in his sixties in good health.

CDR3 residues: CASSAAVGSTRDTQYF. The CDR3 region has the DNA TGTGCCAGCAGCGCAGCAGTCGGCTCCACAAGGGATACGCAGTATTTT. The genes are TRBV9 and TRBJ2-3; D is undetermined. Germline V CDR1 and CDR2: SGDLS, YYNGEE. CDR3 length: 16 amino acids. Trimming left V 3 bases short and J 6 bases short, with 20 bases between.

CDR3 DNA: TGCGCCAGCAATTCCCCCAGGACAGGGTTTTTT. Translation gives CASNSPRTGFF. The rearrangement links TRBV5-1 to TRBJ1-4; 7 bases match TRBD1. V was clipped by 6 bases and J by 16 bases; unmatched bases: 9. This CDR3 is built from 11 residues. Per germline, CDR1 SGHRS and CDR2 YFSETQ.

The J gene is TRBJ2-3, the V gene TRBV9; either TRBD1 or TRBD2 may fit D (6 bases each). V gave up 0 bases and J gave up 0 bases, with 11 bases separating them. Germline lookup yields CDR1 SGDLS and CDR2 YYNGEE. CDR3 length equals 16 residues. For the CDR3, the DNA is TGTGCCAGCAGCGTAGAAGAGGGGGGAAGCACAGATACGCAGTATTTT. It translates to CASSVEEGGSTDTQYF.

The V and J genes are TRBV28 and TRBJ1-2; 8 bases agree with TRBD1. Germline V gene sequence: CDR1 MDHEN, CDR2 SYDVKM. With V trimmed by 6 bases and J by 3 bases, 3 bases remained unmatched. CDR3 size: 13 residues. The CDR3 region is CASRQTGDYGYTF. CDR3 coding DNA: TGTGCCAGCAGACAGACAGGGGACTATGGCTACACCTTC.

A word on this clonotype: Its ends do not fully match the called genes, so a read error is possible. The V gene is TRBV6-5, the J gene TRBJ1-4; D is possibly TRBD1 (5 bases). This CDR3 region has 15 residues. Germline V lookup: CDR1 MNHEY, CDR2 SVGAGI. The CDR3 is CASSAGPPTNERLFF. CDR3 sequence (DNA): TGTGCCAGCAGTGCGGGACCTCCAACTAATGAAAGACTGTTTTTT.

The CDR3 loop reads CSASVRSTAEAFF. The DNA for the CDR3 is TGCAGTGCTAGTGTGAGGAGTACGGCTGAAGCTTTCTTT. The V call is TRBV20-1, the J call TRBJ1-1, with unresolved D. This CDR3 region has 13 residues. Between the trimmed V and J ends, which lost 3 bases and 6 bases, there was a span of 14 bases. Germline loops: CDR1 DFQATT, CDR2 SNEGSKA (reference sequence).

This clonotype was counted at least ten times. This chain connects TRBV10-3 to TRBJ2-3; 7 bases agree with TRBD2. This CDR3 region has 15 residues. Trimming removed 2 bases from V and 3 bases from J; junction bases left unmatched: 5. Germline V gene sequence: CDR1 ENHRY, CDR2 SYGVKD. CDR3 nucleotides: TGTGCCATCAGTGAGAATGGACTAGTTACAGATACGCAGTATTTT. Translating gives CAISENGLVTDTQYF.

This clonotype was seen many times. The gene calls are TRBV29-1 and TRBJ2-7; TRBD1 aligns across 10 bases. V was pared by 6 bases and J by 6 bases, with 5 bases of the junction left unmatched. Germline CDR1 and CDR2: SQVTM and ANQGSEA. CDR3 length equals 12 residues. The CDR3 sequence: CSVGDRGIEQYF. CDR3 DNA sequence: TGCAGCGTAGGGGACAGGGGCATCGAGCAGTACTTC.

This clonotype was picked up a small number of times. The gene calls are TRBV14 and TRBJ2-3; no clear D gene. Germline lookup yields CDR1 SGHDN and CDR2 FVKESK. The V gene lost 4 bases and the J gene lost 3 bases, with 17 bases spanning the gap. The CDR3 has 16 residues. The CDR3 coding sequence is TGTGCCAGCAGCCCGCAAGGCATGATCGGTACAGATACGCAGTATTTT. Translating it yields CASSPQGMIGTDTQYF.

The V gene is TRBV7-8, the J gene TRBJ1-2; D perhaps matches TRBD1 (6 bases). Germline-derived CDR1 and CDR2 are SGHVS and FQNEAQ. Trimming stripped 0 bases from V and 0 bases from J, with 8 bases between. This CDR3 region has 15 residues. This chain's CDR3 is CASSLAQGPNYGYTF. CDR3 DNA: TGTGCCAGCAGCTTAGCGCAGGGGCCTAACTATGGCTACACCTTC. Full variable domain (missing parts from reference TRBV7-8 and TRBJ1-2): GAGVSQSPRYKVAKRGQDVALRCDPISGHVSLFWYQQALGQGPEFLTYFQNEAQLDKSGLPSDRFFAERPEGSVSTLKIQRTQQEDSAVYLCASSLAQGPNYGYTFGSGTRLTVV.

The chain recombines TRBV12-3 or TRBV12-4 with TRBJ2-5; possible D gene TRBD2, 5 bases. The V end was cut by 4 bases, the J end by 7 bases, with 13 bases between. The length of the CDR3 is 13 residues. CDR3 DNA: TGTGCCAGCAGTTGGACGGGAATGGGGACCCAGTACTTC. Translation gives CASSWTGMGTQYF.

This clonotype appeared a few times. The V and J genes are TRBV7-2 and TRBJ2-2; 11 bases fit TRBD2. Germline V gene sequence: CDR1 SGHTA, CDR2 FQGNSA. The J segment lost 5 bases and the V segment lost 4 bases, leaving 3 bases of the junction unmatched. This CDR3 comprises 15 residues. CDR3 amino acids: CASSWGLAETGELFF. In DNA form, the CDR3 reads TGTGCCAGCAGCTGGGGACTAGCGGAAACCGGGGAGCTGTTTTTT. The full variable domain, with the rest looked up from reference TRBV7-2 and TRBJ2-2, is GAGVSQSPSNKVTEKGKDVELRCDPISGHTALYWYRQSLGQGLEFLIYFQGNSAPDKSGLPSDRFSAERTGGSVSTLTIQRTQQEDSAVYLCASSWGLAETGELFFGEGSRLTVL.

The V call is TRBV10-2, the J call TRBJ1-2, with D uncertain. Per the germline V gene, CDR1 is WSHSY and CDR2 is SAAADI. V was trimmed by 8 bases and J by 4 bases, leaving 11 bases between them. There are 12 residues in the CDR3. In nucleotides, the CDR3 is TGCGCCAGCCAGCGGGGTACCTATGGCTACACCTTC. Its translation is CASQRGTYGYTF.

The CDR3 sequence is CASSQGDGRSSGNTIYF. The CDR3 DNA reads as TGCGCCAGCAGCCAAGGGGACGGACGATCCTCTGGAAACACCATATATTTT. This sequence joins TRBV5-1 and TRBJ1-3; D perhaps matches TRBD1 (5 bases). The CDR3 totals 17 residues. The ends were cut back, 4 bases at V and 0 bases at J, with 17 bases in the middle. CDR1 and CDR2 (germline): SGHRS, YFSETQ.

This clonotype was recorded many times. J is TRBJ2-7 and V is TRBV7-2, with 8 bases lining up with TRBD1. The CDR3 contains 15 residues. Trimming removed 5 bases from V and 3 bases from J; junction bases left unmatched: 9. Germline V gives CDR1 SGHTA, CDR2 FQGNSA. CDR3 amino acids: CASSGGTGKLYEQYF. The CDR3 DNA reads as TGTGCCAGCAGCGGGGGGACAGGTAAACTCTACGAGCAGTACTTC. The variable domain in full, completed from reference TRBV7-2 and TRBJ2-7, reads GAGVSQSPSNKVTEKGKDVELRCDPISGHTALYWYRQSLGQGLEFLIYFQGNSAPDKSGLPSDRFSAERTGGSVSTLTIQRTQQEDSAVYLCASSGGTGKLYEQYFGPGTRLTVT.

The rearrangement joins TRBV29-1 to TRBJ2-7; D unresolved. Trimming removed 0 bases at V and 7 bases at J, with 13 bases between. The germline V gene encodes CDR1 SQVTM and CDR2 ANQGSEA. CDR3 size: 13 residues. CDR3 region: CSVEEVPGNEQYF. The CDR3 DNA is TGCAGCGTTGAAGAAGTCCCTGGGAATGAGCAGTACTTC.

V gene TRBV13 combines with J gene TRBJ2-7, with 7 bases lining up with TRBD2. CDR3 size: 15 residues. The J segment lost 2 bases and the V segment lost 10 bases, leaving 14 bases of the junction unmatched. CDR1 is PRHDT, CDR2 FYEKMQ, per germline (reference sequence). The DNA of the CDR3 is TGTGCCACTACTCCCCAAAGTCGGGGGGCCTACGAGCAGTACTTC. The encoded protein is CATTPQSRGAYEQYF.

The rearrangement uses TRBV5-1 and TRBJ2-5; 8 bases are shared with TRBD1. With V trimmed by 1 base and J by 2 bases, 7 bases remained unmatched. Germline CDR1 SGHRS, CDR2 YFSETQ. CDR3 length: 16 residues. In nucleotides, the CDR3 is TGCGCCAGCAGCTTGATGGGCAGGGGGCGGCAAGAGACCCAGTACTTC. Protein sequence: CASSLMGRGRQETQYF.

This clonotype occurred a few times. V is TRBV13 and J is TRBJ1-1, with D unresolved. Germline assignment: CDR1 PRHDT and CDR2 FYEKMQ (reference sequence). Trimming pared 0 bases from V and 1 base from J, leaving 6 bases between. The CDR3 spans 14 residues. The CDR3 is CASSLGRRNTEAFF. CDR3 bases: TGTGCCAGCAGCTTAGGCCGCAGGAACACTGAAGCTTTCTTT.

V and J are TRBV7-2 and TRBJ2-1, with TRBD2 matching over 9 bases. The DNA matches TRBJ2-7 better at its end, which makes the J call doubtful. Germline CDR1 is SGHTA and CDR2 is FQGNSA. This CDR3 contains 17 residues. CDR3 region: CASSFQGGGVVYNEQYF. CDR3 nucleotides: TGTGCCAGCAGCTTTCAGGGCGGGGGGGTTGTCTACAATGAGCAGTACTTC.

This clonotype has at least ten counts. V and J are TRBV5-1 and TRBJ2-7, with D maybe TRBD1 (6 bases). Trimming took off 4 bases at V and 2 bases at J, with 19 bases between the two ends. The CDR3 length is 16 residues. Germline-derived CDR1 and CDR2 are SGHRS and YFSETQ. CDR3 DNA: TGCGCCAGCAGCCTACCGAGGACAGCCACCCCCTACGAGCAGTACTTC. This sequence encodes CASSLPRTATPYEQYF.

The CDR3 region has the DNA TGCAACGCCGGGACAGGGGGCCGAAATTCACCCCTCCACTTT. The encoded protein is CNAGTGGRNSPLHF. The chain combines TRBV29-1 with TRBJ1-6; 12 nucleotides match TRBD1. This CDR3 comprises 14 residues. CDR1 and CDR2 (germline): SQVTM, ANQGSEA. Combining the CDR3 with reference TRBV29-1 and TRBJ1-6 gives the whole variable domain SAVISQKPSRDICQRGTSLTIQCQVDSQVTMMFWYRQQPGQSLTLIATANQGSEATYESGFVIDKFPISRPNLTFSTLTVSNMSPEDSSIYLCNAGTGGRNSPLHFGNGTRLTVT.

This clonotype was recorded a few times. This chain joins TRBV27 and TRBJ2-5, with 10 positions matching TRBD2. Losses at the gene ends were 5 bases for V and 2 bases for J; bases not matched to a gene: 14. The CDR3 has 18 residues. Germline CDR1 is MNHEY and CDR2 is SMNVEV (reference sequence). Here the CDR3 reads CASSPLWLAGVSQETQYF. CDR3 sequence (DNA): TGTGCCAGCAGTCCGCTTTGGCTAGCGGGGGTGTCTCAAGAGACCCAGTACTTC.

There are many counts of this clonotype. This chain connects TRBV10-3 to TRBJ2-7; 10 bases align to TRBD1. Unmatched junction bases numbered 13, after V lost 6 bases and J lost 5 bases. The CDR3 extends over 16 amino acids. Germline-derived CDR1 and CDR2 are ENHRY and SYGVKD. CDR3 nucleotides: TGTGCCATCAGGGGTACCGGTGGGACAGGGGTTAACGAGCAGTACTTC. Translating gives CAIRGTGGTGVNEQYF.

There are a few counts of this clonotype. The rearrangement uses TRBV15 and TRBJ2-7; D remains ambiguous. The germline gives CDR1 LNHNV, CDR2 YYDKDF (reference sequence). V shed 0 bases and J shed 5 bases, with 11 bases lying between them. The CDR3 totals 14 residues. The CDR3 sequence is CATSREGRQDEQYF. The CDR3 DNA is TGTGCCACCAGCAGAGAGGGCCGGCAGGACGAGCAGTACTTC.

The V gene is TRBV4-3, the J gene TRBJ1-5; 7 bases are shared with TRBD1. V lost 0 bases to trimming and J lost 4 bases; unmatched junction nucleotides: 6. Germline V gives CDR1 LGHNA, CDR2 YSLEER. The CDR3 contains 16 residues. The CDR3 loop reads CASSQERTGRNQPQHF. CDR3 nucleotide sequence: TGCGCCAGCAGCCAAGAGAGGACAGGCCGAAATCAGCCCCAGCATTTT.

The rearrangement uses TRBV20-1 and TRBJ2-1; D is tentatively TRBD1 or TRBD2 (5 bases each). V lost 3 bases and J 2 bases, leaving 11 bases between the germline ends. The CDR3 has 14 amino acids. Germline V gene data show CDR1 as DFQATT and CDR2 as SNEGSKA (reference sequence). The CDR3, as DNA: TGCAGTGCTAGGGAGTGGGGACCCTACAATGAGCAGTTCTTC. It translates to CSAREWGPYNEQFF.

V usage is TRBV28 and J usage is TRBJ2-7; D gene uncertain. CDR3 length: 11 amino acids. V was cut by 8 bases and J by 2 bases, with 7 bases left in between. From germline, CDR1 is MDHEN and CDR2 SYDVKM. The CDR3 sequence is CASRSPYEQYF. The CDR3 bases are TGTGCCAGCCGCTCCCCCTACGAGCAGTACTTC. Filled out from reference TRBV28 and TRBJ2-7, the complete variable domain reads DVKVTQSSRYLVKRTGEKVFLECVQDMDHENMFWYRQDPGLGLRLIYFSYDVKMKEKGDIPEGYSVSREKKERFSLILESASTNQTSMYLCASRSPYEQYFGPGTRLTVT.

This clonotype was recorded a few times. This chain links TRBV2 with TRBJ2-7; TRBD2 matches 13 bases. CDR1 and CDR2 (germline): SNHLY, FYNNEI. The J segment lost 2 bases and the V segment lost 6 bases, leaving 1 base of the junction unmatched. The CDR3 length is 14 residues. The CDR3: CASRGLAGAYEQYF. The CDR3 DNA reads TGTGCCAGCAGAGGACTAGCGGGGGCCTACGAGCAGTACTTC.

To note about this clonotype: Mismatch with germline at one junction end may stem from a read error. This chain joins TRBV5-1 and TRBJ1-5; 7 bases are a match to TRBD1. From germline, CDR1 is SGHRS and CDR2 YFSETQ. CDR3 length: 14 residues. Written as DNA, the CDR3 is TGCGCCAGCAGGTTCGACAGGGTGAATCAACCCCAGCATTTT. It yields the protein CASRFDRVNQPQHF.

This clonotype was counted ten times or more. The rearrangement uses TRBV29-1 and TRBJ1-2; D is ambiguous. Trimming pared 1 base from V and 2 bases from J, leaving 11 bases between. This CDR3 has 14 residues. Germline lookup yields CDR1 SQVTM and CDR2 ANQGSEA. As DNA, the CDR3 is TGCAGCGTTGAAGGTCAGCTTGAGAACTATGGCTACACCTTC. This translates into CSVEGQLENYGYTF.

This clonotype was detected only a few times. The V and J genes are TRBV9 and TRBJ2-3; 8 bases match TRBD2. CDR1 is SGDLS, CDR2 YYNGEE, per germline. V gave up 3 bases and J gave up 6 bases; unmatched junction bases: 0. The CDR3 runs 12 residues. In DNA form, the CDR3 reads TGTGCCAGCAGCGGCGGGGGGGATACGCAGTATTTT. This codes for CASSGGGDTQYF.